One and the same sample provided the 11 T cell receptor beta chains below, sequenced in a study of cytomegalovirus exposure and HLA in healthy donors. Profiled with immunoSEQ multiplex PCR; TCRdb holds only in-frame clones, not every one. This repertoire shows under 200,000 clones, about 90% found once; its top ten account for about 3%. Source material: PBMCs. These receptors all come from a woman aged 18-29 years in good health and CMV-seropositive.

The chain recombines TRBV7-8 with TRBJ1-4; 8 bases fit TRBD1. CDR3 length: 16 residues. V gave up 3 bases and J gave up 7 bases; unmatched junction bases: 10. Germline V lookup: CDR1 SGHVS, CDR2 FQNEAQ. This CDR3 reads CASSFTRGRFSEKLFF. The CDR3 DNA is TGTGCCAGCAGCTTCACCAGGGGGCGATTTTCTGAAAAACTGTTTTTT. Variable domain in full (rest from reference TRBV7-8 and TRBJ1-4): GAGVSQSPRYKVAKRGQDVALRCDPISGHVSLFWYQQALGQGPEFLTYFQNEAQLDKSGLPSDRFFAERPEGSVSTLKIQRTQQEDSAVYLCASSFTRGRFSEKLFFGSGTQLSVL.

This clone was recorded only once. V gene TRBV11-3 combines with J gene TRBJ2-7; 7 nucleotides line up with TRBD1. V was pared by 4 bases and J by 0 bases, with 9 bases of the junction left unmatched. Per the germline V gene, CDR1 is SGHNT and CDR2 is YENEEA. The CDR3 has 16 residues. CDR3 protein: CASSSYQGETSYEQYF. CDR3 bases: TGTGCCAGCAGCTCATACCAGGGGGAAACCTCCTACGAGCAGTACTTC.

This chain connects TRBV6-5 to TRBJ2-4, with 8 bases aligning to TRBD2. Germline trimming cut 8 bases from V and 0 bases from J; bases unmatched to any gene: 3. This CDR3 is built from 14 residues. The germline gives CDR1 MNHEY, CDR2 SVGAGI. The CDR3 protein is CASRGGLAKNIQYF. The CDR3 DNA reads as TGTGCCAGCCGCGGGGGGTTAGCCAAAAACATTCAGTACTTC.

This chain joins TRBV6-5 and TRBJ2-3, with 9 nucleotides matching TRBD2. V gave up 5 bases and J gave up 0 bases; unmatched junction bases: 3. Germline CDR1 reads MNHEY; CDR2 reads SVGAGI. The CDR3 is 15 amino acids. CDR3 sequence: CASSGGLASTDTQYF. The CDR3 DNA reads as TGTGCCAGCAGTGGTGGACTAGCGAGCACAGATACGCAGTATTTT.

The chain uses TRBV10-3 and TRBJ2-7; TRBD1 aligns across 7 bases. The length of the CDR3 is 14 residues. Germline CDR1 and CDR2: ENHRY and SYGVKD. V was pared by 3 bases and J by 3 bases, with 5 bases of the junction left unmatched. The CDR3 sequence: CAISDPGQIYEQYF. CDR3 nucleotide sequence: TGTGCCATCAGTGATCCGGGACAGATCTACGAGCAGTACTTC.

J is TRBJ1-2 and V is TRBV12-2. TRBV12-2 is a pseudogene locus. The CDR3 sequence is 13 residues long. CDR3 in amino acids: CASRSAAAGSYTF. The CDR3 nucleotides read TGTGCAAGTCGCTCCGCGGCAGCGGGGAGCTACACCTTC.

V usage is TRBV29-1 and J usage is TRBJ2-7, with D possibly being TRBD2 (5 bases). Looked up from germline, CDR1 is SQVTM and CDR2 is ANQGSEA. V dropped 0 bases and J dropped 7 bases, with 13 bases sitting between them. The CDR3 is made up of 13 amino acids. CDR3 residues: CSVEDSGVGEQYF. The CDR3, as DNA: TGCAGCGTTGAAGATTCCGGGGTGGGAGAGCAGTACTTC.

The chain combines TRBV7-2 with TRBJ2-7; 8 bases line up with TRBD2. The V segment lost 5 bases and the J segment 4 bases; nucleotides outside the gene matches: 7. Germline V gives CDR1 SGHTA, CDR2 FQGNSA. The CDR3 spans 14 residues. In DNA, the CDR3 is TGTGCCAGCAGCCCCGGGACTAGTTTGTACGAGCAGTACTTC. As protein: CASSPGTSLYEQYF.

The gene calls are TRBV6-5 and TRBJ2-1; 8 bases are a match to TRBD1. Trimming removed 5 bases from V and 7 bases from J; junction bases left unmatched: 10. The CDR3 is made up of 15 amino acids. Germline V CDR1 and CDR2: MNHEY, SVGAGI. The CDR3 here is CASSVDRGFVNEQFF. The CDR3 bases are TGTGCCAGCAGTGTCGACAGGGGTTTTGTGAATGAGCAGTTCTTC.

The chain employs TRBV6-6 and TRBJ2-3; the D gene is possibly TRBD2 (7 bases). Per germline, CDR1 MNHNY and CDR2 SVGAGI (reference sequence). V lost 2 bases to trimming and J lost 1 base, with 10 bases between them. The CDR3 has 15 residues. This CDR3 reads CASSYTGGGTDTQYF. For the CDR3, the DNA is TGTGCCAGCAGTTACACGGGGGGCGGCACAGATACGCAGTATTTT.

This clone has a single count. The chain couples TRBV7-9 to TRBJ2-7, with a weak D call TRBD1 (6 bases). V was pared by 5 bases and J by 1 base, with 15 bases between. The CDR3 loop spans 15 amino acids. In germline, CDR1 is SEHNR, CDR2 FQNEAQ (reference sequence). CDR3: CASSHKGQPSYEQYF. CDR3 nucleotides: TGTGCCAGCAGCCACAAGGGACAACCGTCCTACGAGCAGTACTTC.